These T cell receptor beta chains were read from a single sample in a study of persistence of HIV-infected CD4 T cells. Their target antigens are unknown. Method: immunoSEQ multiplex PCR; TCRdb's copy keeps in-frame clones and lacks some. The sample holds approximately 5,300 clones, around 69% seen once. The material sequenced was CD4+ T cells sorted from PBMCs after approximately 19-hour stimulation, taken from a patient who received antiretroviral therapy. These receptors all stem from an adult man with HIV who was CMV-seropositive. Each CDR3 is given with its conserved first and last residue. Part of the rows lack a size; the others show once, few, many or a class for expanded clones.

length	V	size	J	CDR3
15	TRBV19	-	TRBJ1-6	CASSIDKRGSEPLHF
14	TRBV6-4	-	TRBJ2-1	CASSVTASDNEQFF
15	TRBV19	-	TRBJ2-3	CASSLSSGGSDTQYF
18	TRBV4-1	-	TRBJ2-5	CASSPPPTSGGSQETQYF
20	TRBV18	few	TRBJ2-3	CASSPVSGEATSGITDTQYF
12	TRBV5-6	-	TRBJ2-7	CASSLRGDEQYF
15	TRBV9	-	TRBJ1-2	CASSVGRDRASGYTF
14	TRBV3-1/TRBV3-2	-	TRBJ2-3	CASRRTGGVNTQYF
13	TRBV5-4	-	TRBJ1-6	CASSTETGAPLHF
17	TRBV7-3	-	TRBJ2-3	CASSLRTSGGASDTQYF
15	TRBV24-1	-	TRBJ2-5	CATSESGGGKETQYF
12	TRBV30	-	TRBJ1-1	CAWRLRQGEAFF
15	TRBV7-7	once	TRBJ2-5	CASSLGPGQQETQYF
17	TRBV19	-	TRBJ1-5	CASVSGGLLYSNQPQHF
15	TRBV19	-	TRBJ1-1	CASSERRGGRTEAFF
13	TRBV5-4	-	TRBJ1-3	CASSYGQGNTIYF
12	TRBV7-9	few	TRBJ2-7	CASSLTLYEQYF
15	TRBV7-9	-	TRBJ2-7	CASSPKRTDGDEQYF
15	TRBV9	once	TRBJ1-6	CASSARGTGHSPLHF
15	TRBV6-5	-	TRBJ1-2	CASSYTGGAVYGYTF
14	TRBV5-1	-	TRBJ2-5	CASSLSDNQETQYF
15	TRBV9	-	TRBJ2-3	CASSVGNAYTDTQYF
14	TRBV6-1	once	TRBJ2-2	CASIGQGGIGELFF
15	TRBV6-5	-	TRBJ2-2	CASSYSGTNTGELFF
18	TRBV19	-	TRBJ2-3	CASSSGLAGGFSTDTQYF
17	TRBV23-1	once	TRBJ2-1	CASSPGSPQGSYNEQFF
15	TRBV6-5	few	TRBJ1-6	CASSHQEGSNSPLHF
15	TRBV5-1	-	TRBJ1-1	CASSLDGQVNTEAFF
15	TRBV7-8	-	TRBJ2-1	CASSPTSGGYNEQFF
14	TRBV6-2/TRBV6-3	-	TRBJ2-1	CASSFQGSYNEQFF
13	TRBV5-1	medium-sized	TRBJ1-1	CASSLTKSAEAFF
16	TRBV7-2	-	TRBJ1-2	CASRAGGTGPFYGYTF
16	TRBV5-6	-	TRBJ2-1	CASSSTSGDTYNEQFF
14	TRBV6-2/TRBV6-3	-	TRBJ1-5	CASSPGSINQPQHF
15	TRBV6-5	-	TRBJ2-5	CASSPGVGIGETQYF
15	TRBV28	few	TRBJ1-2	CASSPPGRTFYGYTF
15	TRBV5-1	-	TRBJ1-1	CASSLRTGANTEAFF
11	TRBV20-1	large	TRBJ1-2	CSVASGYGYTF
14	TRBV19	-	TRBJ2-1	CATLKRDGFNEQFF
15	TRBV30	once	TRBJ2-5	CAWHAYLSTQETQYF
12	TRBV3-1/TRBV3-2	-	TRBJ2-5	CASSIWGETQYF
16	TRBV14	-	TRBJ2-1	CASSLIGQLRDNEQFF
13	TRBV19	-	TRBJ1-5	CASSPGINQPQHF
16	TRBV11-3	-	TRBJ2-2	CASSLAGGPVSGELFF
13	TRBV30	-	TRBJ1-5	CAWSKLLNQPQHF
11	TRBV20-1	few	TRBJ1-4	CSAREGQKLFF
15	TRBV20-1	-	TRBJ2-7	CSASIPGRRAYEQYF
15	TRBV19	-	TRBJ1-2	CASSRTTGELGGYTF
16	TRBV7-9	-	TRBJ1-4	CASSFSSGWEGEKLFF
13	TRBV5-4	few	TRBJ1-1	CASSLDLRGEAFF
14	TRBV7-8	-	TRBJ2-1	CASSLELLKSEQFF
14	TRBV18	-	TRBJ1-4	CASSPGLHNEKLFF
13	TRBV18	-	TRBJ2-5	CASSLDRVETQYF
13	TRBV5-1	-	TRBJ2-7	CASSSGDGYEQYF
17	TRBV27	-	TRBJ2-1	CASSFPRYRSSYNEQFF
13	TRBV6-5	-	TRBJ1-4	CASTRRRNEKLFF
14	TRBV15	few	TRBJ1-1	CATSIQGLGTEAFF
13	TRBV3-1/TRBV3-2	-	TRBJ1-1	CASRGGRSTEAFF